The clone carrying this T cell receptor beta chain has at least ten counts. Its specificity is not known. Preparation of the TCRbeta library used unique molecular identifiers. MiXCR, run by TCRdb on the PCR reads, gives a single entry per CDR3 protein. Among approximately 50,000 distinct CDR3 sequences listed, over 4.5% were seen once. The CDR3 has 15 residues. CDR1 is SGHKS and CDR2 is YYEKEE in the germline V gene (reference sequence). V lost 4 bases, J lost 1 base, and 14 bases lay in between. These data belong to a study of T-cell reconstitution after alpha-beta-depleted transplantation in children. Study outcomes and limitations: At one year after transplant, newly produced T cells mostly accounted for T-cell counts and diversity. There were some patients whose high TCRbeta diversity at day 60 came from surviving recipient T cells and thymic progenitors.

Here the sequenced sample was PBMCs, mostly from graft donor cells, taken 60 days after TCRalphabeta/CD19-depleted stem cell transplant. The chain employs TRBV5-5 and TRBJ1-1, with D tentatively TRBD1 (6 bases). The source of this sequence is a female patient younger than 10 who had a stem cell transplant for aplastic anemia, so the T cells may come from the graft donor. The CDR3 DNA reads TGTGCCAGCAGCCCAAGGGGGACCCAGAACACTGAAGCTTTCTTT. Translating it yields CASSPRGTQNTEAFF.